These 29 T cell receptor beta chains were sequenced from one sample in a study of blood T cell repertoires in COVID-19. The protocol was immunoSEQ multiplex PCR, while the TCRdb copy is restricted to in-frame clones and leaves out a portion. Of approximately 240,000 clones listed, 84% were seen once; the top ten hold roughly 1.4%. The sequenced sample consisted of peripheral blood. These receptor sequences come from a woman aged 40 to 50 who had recovered from COVID-19.

The chain couples TRBV7-2 to TRBJ1-5; no firm D call. CDR1 SGHTA and CDR2 FQGNSA come from the germline V gene. The CDR3 runs 14 residues. Trimming removed 1 base from V and 6 bases from J, with 10 bases in between. DNA for the CDR3: TGTGCCAGCAGCTTAGATGTCCCCGGTCAGCCCCAGCATTTT. Protein: CASSLDVPGQPQHF.

The V and J genes are TRBV6-2 or TRBV6-3 and TRBJ1-5; the D is unclear. This CDR3 comprises 15 residues. Deletions cut 3 bases from V and 1 base from J, with 10 bases between. The germline V gene encodes CDR1 MNHEY and CDR2 SVGEGT. The CDR3 sequence is CASSYWEGSNQPQHF. CDR3 nucleotide sequence: TGTGCCAGCAGTTATTGGGAGGGAAGCAATCAGCCCCAGCATTTT.

CDR3 DNA sequence: TGTGCCAGCAGTATAAACCGGGACTACAATGAGCAGTTCTTC. Its protein product is CASSINRDYNEQFF. This chain uses TRBV28 with TRBJ2-1; a possible D gene is TRBD2 (5 bases). Germline CDR1 reads MDHEN; CDR2 reads SYDVKM. Trimming shortened V by 5 bases and J by 3 bases, and 11 bases separated the two germline ends. The CDR3 sequence is 14 residues long.

The chain is built from TRBV18 and TRBJ2-3, with D tentatively TRBD2 (5 bases). This CDR3 contains 15 residues. The germline V gene encodes CDR1 KGHSH and CDR2 LQKENI. Trimming cost V 6 bases and J 3 bases, with 16 bases left between them. As DNA, the CDR3 is TGTGCCAGCTCCCGAATGGAACTAGGGACAGATACGCAGTATTTT. It encodes CASSRMELGTDTQYF.

This clone appeared once. This rearrangement joins TRBV6-5 to TRBJ1-2; 8 bases line up with TRBD1. This CDR3 comprises 14 residues. V was clipped by 7 bases and J by 6 bases; unmatched bases: 10. Germline CDR1 MNHEY, CDR2 SVGAGI. Written as DNA, the CDR3 is TGTGCCAGCACAAAAACGACAGGGGCAAATGGCTACACCTTC. This encodes CASTKTTGANGYTF.

V is TRBV28 and J is TRBJ2-7, with 7 bases identical to TRBD1. Looked up from germline, CDR1 is MDHEN and CDR2 is SYDVKM. The CDR3 has 14 residues. V lost 4 bases to trimming and J lost 3 bases; unmatched junction nucleotides: 6. The CDR3 coding sequence is TGTGCCAGCAGTTCCGGGACAGCGATCTACGAGCAGTACTTC. Translated, it gives CASSSGTAIYEQYF.

This sequence joins TRBV10-3 and TRBJ2-7; the match to TRBD1 covers 7 bases. With V trimmed by 4 bases and J by 5 bases, 14 bases remained unmatched. CDR1 and CDR2 (germline): ENHRY, SYGVKD. CDR3 length: 16 residues. This CDR3 is CAISGSGPQGIDEQYF. In DNA, the CDR3 is TGTGCCATCAGTGGGTCAGGGCCACAGGGGATCGACGAGCAGTACTTC.

The J gene is TRBJ1-1, the V gene TRBV3-1 (or the pseudogene TRBV3-2); the D is unclear. The CDR3 totals 13 residues. Trimming took off 4 bases at V and 8 bases at J, with 14 bases between the two ends. Germline-derived CDR1 and CDR2 are LGHDT and YNNKEL (reference sequence). The CDR3 region is CASSPRGVAEAFF. In DNA form, the CDR3 reads TGTGCCAGCAGCCCCCGCGGGGTCGCGGAAGCTTTCTTT.

The chain recombines TRBV5-5 with TRBJ1-2, with TRBD1 matching over 7 bases. CDR1 is SGHKS and CDR2 is YYEKEE in the germline V gene (reference sequence). Trimming removed 4 bases from V and 4 bases from J; junction bases left unmatched: 7. The CDR3 has 14 amino acids. The CDR3 spells CASSVGTETYGYTF. CDR3 bases: TGTGCCAGCAGCGTAGGGACAGAGACCTATGGCTACACCTTC.

This chain links TRBV6-6 with TRBJ1-2, with D perhaps TRBD1 (6 bases). Germline V CDR1 and CDR2: MNHNY, SVGAGI (reference sequence). Trimming left V 2 bases short and J 3 bases short, with 16 bases between. CDR3 length equals 16 residues. The CDR3 spells CASSYISGHQDYGYTF. In DNA form, the CDR3 reads TGTGCCAGCAGTTACATCTCGGGACATCAGGACTATGGCTACACCTTC.

V usage is TRBV18 and J usage is TRBJ1-2; 9 bases map to TRBD1. The CDR3 is 13 residues long. The ends lost 4 bases at V and 7 bases at J; junction bases unmatched: 4. Germline V gives CDR1 KGHSH, CDR2 LQKENI. In DNA form, the CDR3 reads TGTGCCAGCTCACGGGACAGGGAATCTGGCTACACCTTC. Its protein product is CASSRDRESGYTF. Based on the CDR3 plus reference TRBV18 and TRBJ1-2, the full variable domain is NAGVMQNPRHLVRRRGQEARLRCSPMKGHSHVYWYRQLPEEGLKFMVYLQKENIIDESGMPKERFSAEFPKEGPSILRIQQVVRGDSAAYFCASSRDRESGYTFGSGTRLTVV.

V gene TRBV6-2 or TRBV6-3 combines with J gene TRBJ2-7; D uncertain. V lost 5 bases to trimming and J lost 2 bases, with 13 bases between them. Looked up from germline, CDR1 is MNHEY and CDR2 is SVGEGT. The CDR3 spans 14 residues. CDR3 region: CASSTLGSTYEQYF. CDR3 in DNA: TGTGCCAGCAGTACCTTGGGCAGTACCTACGAGCAGTACTTC.

The chain joins TRBV10-3 to TRBJ1-6; 7 nucleotides agree with TRBD1. The CDR3 extends over 15 amino acids. The V gene's germline CDR1 is ENHRY and CDR2 SYGVKD. V dropped 4 bases and J dropped 7; count of bases not matched to a gene: 7. The CDR3 coding sequence is TGTGCCATCAGTGCGCGGGACAGTTCAAATTCACCCCTCCACTTT. This codes for CAISARDSSNSPLHF.

This chain connects TRBV27 to TRBJ1-2; TRBD1 might be the D (6 bases). CDR3 length equals 14 residues. V gave up 6 bases and J gave up 6 bases, with 17 bases separating them. Germline CDR1 and CDR2: MNHEY and SMNVEV (reference sequence). The CDR3 DNA reads TGTGCCAGCAGCAGGGAACAGGGCGGAAATGGCTACACCTTC. It encodes CASSREQGGNGYTF.

The chain is built from TRBV6-5 and TRBJ1-4; D remains ambiguous. V gave up 0 bases and J gave up 8 bases, with 13 bases separating them. Per the germline V gene, CDR1 is MNHEY and CDR2 is SVGAGI. CDR3 length: 15 amino acids. The CDR3 DNA reads TGTGCCAGCAGTTACTCCGGCGGGGTAGGAGAAAAACTGTTTTTT. This codes for CASSYSGGVGEKLFF.

This clone was observed many times. The rearrangement joins TRBV5-6 to TRBJ2-3; D perhaps matches TRBD1 (6 bases). The length of the CDR3 is 13 residues. Between the trimmed V and J ends, which lost 1 base and 13 bases, there was a span of 16 bases. Germline assignment: CDR1 SGHDT and CDR2 YYEEEE. In nucleotides, the CDR3 is TGTGCCAGCAGCTTGTTTCAGGGGCGATCGGAGTATTTT. It yields the protein CASSLFQGRSEYF.

The rearrangement joins TRBV28 to TRBJ1-5; unclear D gene. Germline CDR1 is MDHEN and CDR2 is SYDVKM. The CDR3 contains 10 residues. The germline V and J ends were trimmed by 7 bases and 7 bases, with 5 bases remaining between them. The CDR3 loop reads CASTRQPQHF. CDR3 bases: TGTGCCAGCACGAGACAGCCCCAGCATTTT.

J is TRBJ2-3 and V is TRBV11-3; the match to TRBD2 covers 9 bases. V gave up 2 bases and J gave up 6 bases; unmatched junction bases: 18. The CDR3 extends over 19 amino acids. CDR1 is SGHNT and CDR2 is YENEEA in the germline V gene. In DNA form, the CDR3 reads TGTGCCAGCAGCTTAAACAGCGGGGGGCCACCGAGCCCCCCCGATACGCAGTATTTT. The encoded protein is CASSLNSGGPPSPPDTQYF. The full variable domain, with the rest looked up from reference TRBV11-3 and TRBJ2-3, is EAGVVQSPRYKIIEKKQPVAFWCNPISGHNTLYWYLQNLGQGPELLIRYENEEAVDDSQLPKDRFSAERLKGVDSTLKIQPAELGDSAVYLCASSLNSGGPPSPPDTQYFGPGTRLTVL.

The chain uses TRBV15 and TRBJ2-1; D gene unclear. V was shortened by 0 bases and J by 0 bases, with 9 bases between the two germline ends. This CDR3 is 16 amino acids long. Germline-derived CDR1 and CDR2 are LNHNV and YYDKDF (reference sequence). The CDR3 is CATSRDRLSSYNEQFF. The CDR3 DNA reads as TGTGCCACCAGCAGAGACAGGCTGAGCTCCTACAATGAGCAGTTCTTC.

The chain employs TRBV10-3 and TRBJ1-2; the match to TRBD1 covers 7 bases. Unmatched junction bases numbered 3, after V lost 3 bases and J lost 2 bases. The CDR3 loop spans 14 amino acids. From germline, CDR1 is ENHRY and CDR2 SYGVKD. The chain's CDR3 is CAISDQTGNYGYTF. CDR3 in DNA: TGTGCCATCAGTGATCAGACAGGGAACTATGGCTACACCTTC.

This chain uses TRBV15 with TRBJ2-1; 11 nucleotides line up with TRBD1. V dropped 3 bases and J dropped 9; count of bases not matched to a gene: 1. Germline V gene lookup returns CDR1 LNHNV and CDR2 YYDKDF (reference sequence). The CDR3 is made up of 13 amino acids. In DNA form, the CDR3 reads TGTGCCACCAGCAGGGGACAGGGGGGTGAGCAGTTCTTC. Protein product: CATSRGQGGEQFF. Based on the CDR3 plus reference TRBV15 and TRBJ2-1, the full variable domain is DAMVIQNPRYQVTQFGKPVTLSCSQTLNHNVMYWYQQKSSQAPKLLFHYYDKDFNNEADTPDNFQSRRPNTSFCFLDIRSPGLGDTAMYLCATSRGQGGEQFFGPGTRLTVL.

The gene calls are TRBV7-2 and TRBJ2-7; TRBD2 matches 9 bases. The J segment lost 7 bases and the V segment lost 2 bases, leaving 12 bases of the junction unmatched. CDR1 SGHTA and CDR2 FQGNSA come from the germline V gene. This CDR3 comprises 16 residues. The CDR3 is CASSLTLAGGPGEQYF. In nucleotides, the CDR3 is TGTGCCAGCAGCTTAACTCTTGCGGGGGGGCCAGGGGAGCAGTACTTC.

The chain carries TRBV6-1 and TRBJ1-1; D unresolved. Trimming stripped 1 base from V and 4 bases from J, with 7 bases between. Germline CDR1 and CDR2: MNHNS and SASEGT. CDR3 length equals 13 residues. Here the CDR3 DNA reads TGTGCCAGCAGTGAAGGCCGGGGCACTGAAGCTTTCTTT. Protein sequence: CASSEGRGTEAFF.

In this sample, this clone turned up once. V gene TRBV11-3 combines with J gene TRBJ1-6; no clear D. The CDR3 runs to 12 residues. Trimming took 8 bases from V and 7 from J, leaving 9 bases between them. The germline V gene has CDR1 SGHNT and CDR2 YENEEA. The CDR3 is CASGSQNSPLHF. The CDR3 DNA reads as TGTGCCAGCGGATCACAGAATTCACCCCTCCACTTT. Based on the CDR3 plus reference TRBV11-3 and TRBJ1-6, the full variable domain is EAGVVQSPRYKIIEKKQPVAFWCNPISGHNTLYWYLQNLGQGPELLIRYENEEAVDDSQLPKDRFSAERLKGVDSTLKIQPAELGDSAVYLCASGSQNSPLHFGNGTRLTVT.

In regard to this clone: One end of the junction does not line up with germline, which may come from a read error. The chain couples TRBV7-7 to TRBJ2-1; 7 nucleotides agree with TRBD2. In germline, CDR1 is SSHAT, CDR2 FNYEAQ (reference sequence). This CDR3 comprises 13 residues. The CDR3 loop is CASSLDRGDEQFF. The CDR3 region has the DNA TGTGCTAGCAGCTTAGATCGGGGGGATGAGCAGTTCTTC.

The chain uses TRBV28 and TRBJ1-1, with 12 bases identical to TRBD1. CDR3 length equals 15 residues. Germline trimming cut 2 bases from V and 10 bases from J; bases unmatched to any gene: 8. CDR1 is MDHEN, CDR2 SYDVKM, per germline. The CDR3, as DNA: TGTGCCAGCAGTTTACCCGGAGGGACAGGGGGCGCAGCTTTCTTT. It is translated as CASSLPGGTGGAAFF.

Comment on this clone: Different DNA sequences within this sample yield the same CDR3. The chain carries TRBV6-5 and TRBJ1-2; the D is unclear. V lost 0 bases to trimming and J lost 4 bases, with 12 bases between them. The CDR3 spans 15 residues. The germline CDR1 and CDR2 sequences are MNHEY and SVGAGI. CDR3 in amino acids: CASSYSRGGVYGYTF. CDR3 in DNA: TGTGCCAGCAGTTACTCGCGGGGAGGTGTCTATGGCTACACCTTC.

On this clone: This CDR3 is also generated by other DNA sequences in the sample. The V and J genes are TRBV12-3 or TRBV12-4 and TRBJ1-1; TRBD1 is a possible D gene (6 bases). CDR3 size: 13 residues. Trimming left V 6 bases short and J 3 bases short, with 11 bases between. The CDR3 sequence: CASSLKGDTEAFF. Written as DNA, the CDR3 is TGTGCCAGCAGCCTTAAGGGGGACACTGAAGCTTTCTTT.

J is TRBJ1-5 and V is TRBV6-2 or TRBV6-3; D is unresolved. Germline V lookup: CDR1 MNHEY, CDR2 SVGEGT. The germline V and J ends were trimmed by 5 bases and 4 bases, with 6 bases remaining between them. This CDR3 has 12 residues. The CDR3 bases are TGTGCCAGCAGTAAACTAAATCAGCCCCAGCATTTT. It specifies CASSKLNQPQHF.